The sequence of this T cell receptor (beta chain) was determined in a study of tumor-infiltrating lymphocytes in primary liver carcinoma (dated by TCRdb to about 2017). About the study as a whole: Of the five patients (three men and two women, aged 30 to 69 years), four had hepatocellular carcinoma and one had combined HCC and intrahepatic cholangiocarcinoma. To link TCRbeta repertoire diversity to the local molecular phenotype, the approximately 24 tumor region samples were profiled with Agilent mRNA microarrays. Roughly 3.65 to 7.5 million productive TCRbeta reads were obtained per sample, and no significant difference in read depth was found between tissue types. Across five regions of each liver tumor, along with adjacent normal tissue and blood, the study brought together TCRbeta repertoire sequencing, expression microarrays and whole-exome sequencing. A total of approximately 35 specimens from 5 patients underwent TCRbeta repertoire sequencing, comprising 25 tumor regions, 5 adjacent noncancerous liver tissues and 5 peripheral blood samples. The five patients had tumors of stage T1-T3 N0M0, with maximum diameters ranging from roughly 4.2 to 11 cm. Technical replicate repertoires showed high reproducibility, with mean shared-clone rates roughly 0.87 and correlation coefficients above 0.95. Broad study findings and their caveats: Because sequencing covered only the TCR beta chain and unpaired alpha chains were not captured, true repertoire diversity is likely underestimated. Compared with blood, tumors had a significantly larger share of the repertoire taken up by the top 250 clones (p = 0.039). Pairs of tumor regions showed greater repertoire overlap (mean about 36%) than tumor-adjacent pairs (about 17%) or tumor-blood pairs (around 15%), which is consistent with antigen-driven expansion. With just four to six patients in the study, the authors point out that the findings should be validated in a larger study. Because the samples were bulk and unsorted, CD4+ and CD8+ T cell repertoires could not be compared. Only about 7.5-25% of top clones were found in all five regions of a tumor, suggesting spatial heterogeneity of tumor-infiltrating T cells.

From a lookup of the germline V gene, CDR1 and CDR2 are SGHDN and FVKESK. The CDR3 spans 16 residues, from the cysteine through the phenylalanine. Only the CDR3 DNA is retained, 48 bases long and in frame from the first base. A constant-region primer and ProtoScript II reverse transcriptase were used to reverse-transcribe TCRbeta-specific cDNA from roughly 0.55 ug total RNA. Three nested multiplex PCR rounds, following a slightly modified ARM-PCR procedure, were used to build the TCRbeta libraries. Multiplex TRBV1-TRBV30 forward primers and a Cbeta reverse primer were used in the first two PCR rounds, each of which was run for around 9 cycles. Sample barcodes and Illumina adapters were added in a final 25-cycle PCR with Deep VentR polymerase. Before sequencing, amplicons of 200-500 bp were gel-purified using a QIAquick gel extraction kit. An Illumina HiSeq 2500 was used to sequence the TCRbeta amplicons, generating 250-bp paired-end reads. In the original analysis: To recover full CDR3 sequences, reads were quality-trimmed using Trimmomatic v0.33 and paired reads were then merged using FLASH v1.2.11. V, D and J germline segments were assigned to the rearranged TCRbeta sequences by MiGEC v1.2.1b. VDJtools v1.0.0 computed clonotype statistics and Shannon-Wiener diversity indices. To cut down on sampling bias, every analysis after diversity analysis relied on just the 250 most abundant clonotypes from each sample. Using fastp trimming at Q25 and MiXCR clonotype assembly, TCRdb reanalyzed the public sequencing data and kept in-frame beta chains. Under each unique CDR3 protein, matching rows form one entry showing the most common genes and DNA. The V and J calls reflect TCRdb's pipeline rather than the authors' work. The sample table records about 50,000 distinct CDR3 sequences; about 78% of these occur just once. In total, the top ten clones hold approximately 25% of the sample.

Total RNA and DNA were co-extracted without cell sorting from roughly 20-30 mg of bulk tissue using the AllPrep DNA/RNA mini kit. Between November 2015 and March 2016, roughly 5 patients in China with histopathologically diagnosed primary liver carcinoma had their tumors surgically resected. At the time of sampling, the patients had chronic HBV infection and had not received any treatment. Each tumor was sampled at five spatially separated regions: the tumor centre plus the superior, inferior, left-lateral and right-lateral poles. According to histology, viable tumor cells made up more than 80% of every tumor sample. Pieces of fresh tumor and adjacent tissue were cut in half, with one half kept in RNAlater at -80 degrees C and the other half sent for histology. Points on this clonotype: Its antigen remains undetermined. A junction boundary mismatches the germline segment, possibly from a read error.

This TCR was recovered from a middle-aged man with primary liver carcinoma and hepatitis B virus infection. The sequencing input was liver tumor tissue from sampling region 5. Taken with the paper, the label for cell subset or site translates to: tumor region T5, tumor centre. The receptor chain draws on TRBV14 and TRBJ1-2, and 9 junctional nucleotides match TRBD1. The DNA sequence is as follows: TGTGCCAGCGGCCAACCGGCACAGGGGGCGCGGTATGGCTACACCTTC. Its product reads: CASGQPAQGARYGYTF.